Sequencing of this T cell receptor (beta chain) was carried out in a study of blood T cell repertoires in COVID-19. Study as a whole: Italy, Spain and the United States were the sources of the convalescent and acute COVID-19 samples. Sources were T cells, B-cell-depleted T cells, or PBMCs; the material itself was cDNA or gDNA.

V gave up 2 bases and J gave up 7 bases; unmatched junction bases: 5. Germline CDR1 and CDR2: KGHSH and LQKENI. The CDR3 runs 14 residues. The authors' processing: Reference gene primer amplification yielded estimated nucleated cell counts. Using immunoSEQ multiplex PCR, the repertoire was profiled, and TCRdb retains in-frame clones only, with some absent. Clone size and V and J calls were adopted from that table, with D and trimming inferred from the DNA. The data hold 190,000 or so clones, with around 87% observed a single time. This receptor was taken from a man in his 60s who had recovered from COVID-19. The rearrangement uses TRBV18 and TRBJ1-5; 7 bases align to TRBD1. Source material: peripheral blood. Here the CDR3 reads CASSPNRGGQPQHF. Here the CDR3 DNA reads TGTGCCAGCTCACCAAACAGGGGCGGGCAGCCCCAGCATTTT. Using reference TRBV18 and TRBJ1-5 for the parts outside the CDR3, the full variable domain is NAGVMQNPRHLVRRRGQEARLRCSPMKGHSHVYWYRQLPEEGLKFMVYLQKENIIDESGMPKERFSAEFPKEGPSILRIQQVVRGDSAAYFCASSPNRGGQPQHFGDGTRLSIL.